This T cell receptor beta chain was observed in a study of T cells after yellow fever vaccination. Study-level points and caveats: When the response was secondary, it was weaker but reached its peak faster, day 5 versus 15.

The sample holds many counts of this clonotype. V trimming: 5 bases; J trimming: 7 bases; junction bases outside the gene matches: 14. This CDR3 is 16 amino acids long. The germline CDR1 and CDR2 sequences are DFQATT and SNEGSKA (reference sequence). A 5'RACE template-switching step, the method used to make TCR cDNA, added a universal primer site and UMIs. TCRdb called the 5' RACE reads again in MiXCR, with one record for every CDR3 protein. Of about 32,000 distinct CDR3 sequences in the sample, 10% to 13% were seen once. The TCR was taken from a man between 18 and 35 years old who received the YFV17D yellow fever vaccine. The chain employs TRBV20-1 and TRBJ2-1; 10 bases are a match to TRBD2. Specimen: PBMCs, either bulk or a sorted T-cell subset (CD4+, CD8+, memory, or dextramer-sorted; not recorded which), collected roughly 14 days after the first yellow fever vaccination. CDR3 in DNA: TGCAGTGCTGAGGGCGCAAGCGGGGGGGCATTTAATGAGCAGTTCTTC. Encoded protein: CSAEGASGGAFNEQFF.